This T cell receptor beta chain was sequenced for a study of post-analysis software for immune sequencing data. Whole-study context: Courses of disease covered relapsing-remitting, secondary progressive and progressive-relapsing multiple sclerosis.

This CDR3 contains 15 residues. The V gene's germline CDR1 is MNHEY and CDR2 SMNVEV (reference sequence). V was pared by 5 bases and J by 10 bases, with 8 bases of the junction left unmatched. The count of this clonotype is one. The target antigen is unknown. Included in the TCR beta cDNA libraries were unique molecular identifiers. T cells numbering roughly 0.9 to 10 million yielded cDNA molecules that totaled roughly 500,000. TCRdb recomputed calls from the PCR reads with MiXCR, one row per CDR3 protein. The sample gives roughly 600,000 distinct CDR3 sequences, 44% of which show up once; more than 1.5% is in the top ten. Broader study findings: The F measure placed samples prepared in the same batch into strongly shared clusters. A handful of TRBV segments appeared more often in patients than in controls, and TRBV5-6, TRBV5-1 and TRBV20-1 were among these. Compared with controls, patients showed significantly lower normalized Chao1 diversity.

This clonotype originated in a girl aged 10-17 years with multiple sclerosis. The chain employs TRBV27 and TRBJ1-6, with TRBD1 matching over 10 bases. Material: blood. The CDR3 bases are TGTGCCAGCAGTCCCCGGGACAGGGGAATCTCACCCCTCCACTTT. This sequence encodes CASSPRDRGISPLHF.